These 28 T cell receptor beta chains came from one sample sequenced in a study of blood T cell repertoires in COVID-19. Clones were read by immunoSEQ multiplex PCR, and TCRdb kept only the in-frame ones, dropping some. The sample includes 250,000 to 300,000 clones, around 85% seen only once; the top ten take approximately 12%. Material for sequencing was peripheral blood. Every receptor here comes from a woman aged 30 to 39 with COVID-19, enrolled during active disease.

The rearrangement links TRBV18 to TRBJ1-2; 9 bases fit TRBD1. Losses at the gene ends were 3 bases for V and 8 bases for J; bases not matched to a gene: 7. Germline V gene data show CDR1 as KGHSH and CDR2 as LQKENI. The CDR3 spans 14 residues. CDR3 loop: CASSPSRDRDGYTF. In DNA, the CDR3 is TGTGCCAGCTCACCGAGTCGGGACAGGGACGGCTACACCTTC.

The chain uses TRBV5-4 and TRBJ2-1; 7 nucleotides agree with TRBD1. The V gene's germline CDR1 is SGHNT and CDR2 YYREEE (reference sequence). J gave up 4 bases and V 4 bases, and 2 bases lay outside the gene matches. The CDR3 is 13 amino acids. The CDR3 sequence: CASSPQGYNEQFF. Written as DNA, the CDR3 is TGTGCCAGCAGCCCACAGGGGTACAATGAGCAGTTCTTC.

The chain is built from TRBV19 and TRBJ1-5; unclear D gene. Between the trimmed V and J ends, which lost 2 bases and 0 bases, there was a span of 8 bases. Germline CDR1 LNHDA, CDR2 SQIVND (reference sequence). CDR3 length: 15 amino acids. CDR3 residues: CASSIIPVSNQPQHF. The CDR3 DNA reads as TGTGCCAGTAGTATAATACCAGTTAGCAATCAGCCCCAGCATTTT.

The chain is built from TRBV10-1 and TRBJ2-7; D is ambiguous. This CDR3 has 15 amino acids. Trimming stripped 3 bases from V and 3 bases from J, with 15 bases between. Germline V gene data show CDR1 as WNHNN and CDR2 as SYGVQD (reference sequence). The CDR3 nucleotides read TGCGCCAGCAGTGACCCCTTGACACAAAACTACGAGCAGTACTTC. Its protein is CASSDPLTQNYEQYF.

V usage is TRBV5-6 and J usage is TRBJ1-6; weak D call: TRBD1 (5 bases). This CDR3 spans 14 amino acids. The V and J ends lost 6 bases and 9 bases respectively, with 16 bases between them. Per germline, CDR1 SGHDT and CDR2 YYEEEE. CDR3 sequence: CASNHRFDGSPLHF. The CDR3, as DNA: TGTGCCAGCAACCACAGGTTTGATGGTTCACCCCTCCACTTT.

The genes are TRBV18 and TRBJ2-3; the D is unclear. CDR3 size: 12 residues. Germline V gives CDR1 KGHSH, CDR2 LQKENI. V was pared by 3 bases and J by 4 bases, with 5 bases between. Here the CDR3 DNA reads TGTGCCAGCTCACCTTCTCCAGATACGCAGTATTTT. Its translation is CASSPSPDTQYF.

This chain links TRBV7-6 with TRBJ2-7, with D maybe TRBD1 (6 bases). The CDR3 is 14 residues long. Germline CDR1 reads SGHVS; CDR2 reads FNYEAQ. V was trimmed by 0 bases and J by 3 bases, leaving 9 bases between them. The CDR3 coding sequence is TGTGCCAGCAGCTTAGCCGAAGGGGGCTACGAGCAGTACTTC. It encodes CASSLAEGGYEQYF.

J is TRBJ2-5 and V is TRBV5-1; tentative D call: TRBD2 (5 bases). The V end lost 2 bases, the J end lost 0 bases, and 8 bases lay between the germline ends. The CDR3 consists of 14 residues. Looked up from germline, CDR1 is SGHRS and CDR2 is YFSETQ. The CDR3 protein is CASSLRGYQETQYF. The CDR3 region has the DNA TGCGCCAGCAGCTTACGCGGGTACCAAGAGACCCAGTACTTC.

J is TRBJ1-1 and V is TRBV3-1 (or the pseudogene TRBV3-2); weak D call: TRBD1 (6 bases). Germline CDR1 is LGHDT and CDR2 is YNNKEL (reference sequence). V lost 2 bases and J lost 5, with 18 bases in between. The CDR3 is made up of 16 amino acids. In DNA form, the CDR3 reads TGTGCCAGCAGCCAAAACAGGGATGAGGGGGGGACTGAAGCTTTCTTT. It codes for CASSQNRDEGGTEAFF.

The gene calls are TRBV3-1 (or the pseudogene TRBV3-2) and TRBJ2-1; weak D call: TRBD2 (6 bases). V dropped 3 bases and J dropped 10 bases, with 7 bases sitting between them. Germline V gene data show CDR1 as LGHDT and CDR2 as YNNKEL (reference sequence). This CDR3 contains 11 residues. CDR3 coding DNA: TGTGCCAGCAGCCATGGGGGGGAGCAGTTCTTC. Protein: CASSHGGEQFF.

The chain uses TRBV2 and TRBJ1-5, with a weak D call TRBD1 (5 bases). This CDR3 comprises 13 residues. V lost 4 bases and J 4 bases, leaving 8 bases between the germline ends. CDR1 SNHLY and CDR2 FYNNEI come from the germline V gene. The CDR3 bases are TGTGCCAGCAGTGTTGGGGGGAATCAGCCCCAGCATTTT. Translating gives CASSVGGNQPQHF.

The V and J genes are TRBV10-3 and TRBJ2-3, with 11 bases fitting TRBD2. The V and J ends lost 3 bases and 6 bases, in that order; junction bases with no gene match: 2. Germline V CDR1 and CDR2: ENHRY, SYGVKD. This CDR3 is 14 amino acids long. CDR3 in amino acids: CAISDRLAGDTQYF. CDR3 bases: TGTGCCATCAGTGACCGACTAGCGGGGGATACGCAGTATTTT.

V usage is TRBV5-1 and J usage is TRBJ2-5; TRBD1 is a possible D gene (5 bases). V was trimmed by 0 bases and J by 0 bases, leaving 18 bases between them. The CDR3 length is 18 residues. From germline, CDR1 is SGHRS and CDR2 YFSETQ. CDR3 residues: CASSLGPDRTSYQETQYF. Written as DNA, the CDR3 is TGCGCCAGCAGCTTGGGACCCGACAGAACTTCGTACCAAGAGACCCAGTACTTC.

The chain couples TRBV5-1 to TRBJ1-6; 9 bases are shared with TRBD1. This CDR3 region has 17 residues. Trimming took 2 bases from V and 14 from J; bases not matched to a gene: 17. Germline loops: CDR1 SGHRS, CDR2 YFSETQ. CDR3: CASSFTSTGTGKIALHF. As DNA, the CDR3 is TGCGCCAGCAGCTTCACCTCGACCGGGACAGGGAAGATAGCCCTCCACTTT.

The rearrangement links TRBV19 to TRBJ1-1, with D uncertain. This CDR3 comprises 15 residues. Trimming left V 2 bases short and J 3 bases short, with 13 bases between. The V gene's germline CDR1 is LNHDA and CDR2 SQIVND (reference sequence). DNA of the CDR3: TGTGCCAGTAGTATAAAGCGGTCAGACTACACTGAAGCTTTCTTT. This gives the protein CASSIKRSDYTEAFF.

The genes are TRBV11-2 and TRBJ1-6, with D hard to call. V was pared by 2 bases and J by 8 bases, with 7 bases between. In germline, CDR1 is SGHAT, CDR2 FQNNGV. The CDR3 runs to 13 residues. The CDR3: CASSLYRDSPLHF. DNA of the CDR3: TGTGCCAGCAGCTTATACCGGGATTCACCCCTCCACTTT.

The chain joins TRBV19 to TRBJ2-7; 10 nucleotides align to TRBD1. The CDR3 covers 14 residues. Germline CDR1 is LNHDA and CDR2 is SQIVND (reference sequence). The V gene end was trimmed by 5 bases and the J gene end by 2 bases; junction bases not matched to a gene: 3. CDR3 sequence reads: CASSSGQGAYEQYF. The CDR3 DNA is TGTGCCAGTAGTTCCGGACAGGGGGCCTACGAGCAGTACTTC.

This clone was seen a handful of times. This chain joins TRBV6-5 and TRBJ2-2; D is unresolved. The CDR3 sequence is 13 residues long. V shed 0 bases and J shed 6 bases, with 5 bases lying between them. Germline CDR1 is MNHEY and CDR2 is SVGAGI. The CDR3 region has the DNA TGTGCCAGCAGTTACTCCCAGTCCGGGGAGCTGTTTTTT. Translation: CASSYSQSGELFF.

The chain has TRBV10-1 and TRBJ2-7; 8 bases fit TRBD1. V lost 2 bases, J lost 6 bases, and 6 bases stayed unmatched. The germline gives CDR1 WNHNN, CDR2 SYGVQD (reference sequence). CDR3 length equals 14 residues. CDR3 DNA sequence: TGCGCCAGCAGTGAGCGGACAGGGACCTCCGAGCAGTACTTC. Amino acid sequence: CASSERTGTSEQYF.

Concerning this clone itself: The identical CDR3 is also encoded by other nucleotide sequences in the sample. The rearrangement uses TRBV27 and TRBJ2-7; TRBD2 might be the D (7 bases). This CDR3 spans 14 amino acids. V lost 4 bases and J 2 bases, leaving 12 bases between the germline ends. CDR1 and CDR2 (germline): MNHEY, SMNVEV (reference sequence). The CDR3 DNA reads as TGTGCCAGCAGTTGGGGAGGGGGTGCCTACGAGCAGTACTTC. Its protein product is CASSWGGGAYEQYF.

The chain uses TRBV4-2 and TRBJ2-1; D gene unclear. The V and J ends lost 1 base and 3 bases respectively, with 13 bases between them. CDR3 length equals 16 residues. Germline values: CDR1 LGHNA, CDR2 YNFKEQ. CDR3 loop: CASSQVIGEDYNEQFF. The CDR3 DNA reads TGTGCCAGCAGCCAAGTTATCGGCGAGGACTACAATGAGCAGTTCTTC.

This chain uses TRBV6-2 or TRBV6-3 with TRBJ2-1; 8 bases map to TRBD2. The germline V gene encodes CDR1 MNHEY and CDR2 SVGEGT. This CDR3 is built from 15 residues. The ends lost 6 bases at V and 8 bases at J; junction bases unmatched: 12. In DNA form, the CDR3 reads TGTGCCAGCAGCCCCGGGACTAGTAGGGGCGATGAGCAGTTCTTC. Translating it yields CASSPGTSRGDEQFF.

This rearrangement joins TRBV4-1 to TRBJ2-5, with 8 bases matching TRBD2. CDR3 size: 15 residues. The germline gives CDR1 MGHRA, CDR2 YSYEKL. V lost 0 bases and J lost 2; bases outside the gene matches: 2. In DNA form, the CDR3 reads TGCGCCAGCAGCCAAGACTTAGCGGGGCAAGAGACCCAGTACTTC. Translating it yields CASSQDLAGQETQYF.

The V call is TRBV10-3, the J call TRBJ2-5, with D perhaps matching TRBD2 (5 bases). This CDR3 has 16 amino acids. Trimming shortened V by 0 bases and J by 5 bases, and 16 bases separated the two germline ends. Germline V gives CDR1 ENHRY, CDR2 SYGVKD. The CDR3, as DNA: TGTGCCATCAGTGAGTCAGGAGCACGGAGGACTGAGACCCAGTACTTC. As protein: CAISESGARRTETQYF.

The chain carries TRBV2 and TRBJ1-2, with TRBD1 matching 7 bases. Per the germline V gene, CDR1 is SNHLY and CDR2 is FYNNEI. This CDR3 has 15 amino acids. J gave up 2 bases and V 1 base, and 4 bases lay outside the gene matches. CDR3: CASSEGQGQNYGYTF. The CDR3 bases are TGTGCCAGCAGTGAAGGACAGGGACAAAACTATGGCTACACCTTC.

This chain uses TRBV5-4 with TRBJ1-1, with a weak D call TRBD1 (5 bases). The CDR3 consists of 12 residues. CDR1 and CDR2 (germline): SGHNT, YYREEE (reference sequence). V was trimmed by 0 bases and J by 9 bases, leaving 9 bases between them. The CDR3 protein is CASSLGGGKAFF. CDR3 nucleotides: TGTGCCAGCAGCTTGGGTGGGGGGAAAGCTTTCTTT.

This clone appeared once. Written as DNA, the CDR3 is TGTGCCATCAGTATAGCTCGGGCAGATACGCAGTATTTT. Amino acids: CAISIARADTQYF. The gene calls are TRBV10-3 and TRBJ2-3; unclear D gene. V was clipped by 5 bases and J by 4 bases, with 10 bases between them. Germline V CDR1 and CDR2: ENHRY, SYGVKD. The CDR3 length is 13 residues.

Written as DNA, the CDR3 is TGTGCCAGCAGCCAGGACAGGGTGGTTAATCGGTTTTTT. It translates to CASSQDRVVNRFF. The rearrangement uses TRBV6-6 and TRBJ1-4, with TRBD1 identical over 8 bases. In germline, CDR1 is MNHNY, CDR2 SVGAGI (reference sequence). This CDR3 has 13 residues. V dropped 6 bases and J dropped 16; count of bases not matched to a gene: 13.